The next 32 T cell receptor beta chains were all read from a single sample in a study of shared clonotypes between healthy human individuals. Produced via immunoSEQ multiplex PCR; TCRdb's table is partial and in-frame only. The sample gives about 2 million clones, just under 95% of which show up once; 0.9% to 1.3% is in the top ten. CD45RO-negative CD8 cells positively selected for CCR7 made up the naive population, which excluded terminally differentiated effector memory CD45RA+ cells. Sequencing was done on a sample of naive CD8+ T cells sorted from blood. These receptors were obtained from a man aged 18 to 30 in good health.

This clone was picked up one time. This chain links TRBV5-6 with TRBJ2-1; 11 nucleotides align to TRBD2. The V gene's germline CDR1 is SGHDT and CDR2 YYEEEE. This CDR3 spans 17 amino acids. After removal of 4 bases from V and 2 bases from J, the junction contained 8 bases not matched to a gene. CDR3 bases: TGTGCCAGCAGCACCAAACTAGCGGGAGAAACCTACAATGAGCAGTTCTTC. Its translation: CASSTKLAGETYNEQFF. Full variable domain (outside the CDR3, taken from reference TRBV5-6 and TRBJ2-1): DAGVTQSPTHLIKTRGQQVTLRCSPKSGHDTVSWYQQALGQGPQFIFQYYEEEERQRGNFPDRFSGHQFPNYSSELNVNALLLGDSALYLCASSTKLAGETYNEQFFGPGTRLTVL.

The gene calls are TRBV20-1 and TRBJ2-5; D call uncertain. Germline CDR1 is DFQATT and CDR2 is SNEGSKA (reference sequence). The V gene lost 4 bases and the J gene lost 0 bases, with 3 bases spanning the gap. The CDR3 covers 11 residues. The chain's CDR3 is CSAKDQETQYF. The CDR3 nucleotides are TGCAGTGCTAAAGACCAAGAGACCCAGTACTTC.

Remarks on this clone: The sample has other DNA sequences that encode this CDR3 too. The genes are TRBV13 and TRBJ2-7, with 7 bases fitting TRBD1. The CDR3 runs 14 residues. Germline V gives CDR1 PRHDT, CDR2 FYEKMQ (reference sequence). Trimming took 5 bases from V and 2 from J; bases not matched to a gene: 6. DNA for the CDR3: TGTGCCAGCAGCCCAAGGGACAGAGCCTACGAGCAGTACTTC. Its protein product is CASSPRDRAYEQYF.

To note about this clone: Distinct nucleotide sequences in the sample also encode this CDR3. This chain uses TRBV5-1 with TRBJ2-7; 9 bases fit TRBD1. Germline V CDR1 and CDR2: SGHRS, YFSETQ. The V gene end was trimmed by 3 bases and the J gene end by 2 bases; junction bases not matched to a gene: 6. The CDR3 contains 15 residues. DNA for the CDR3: TGCGCCAGCAGCTCAACGGGACAGGGAACCTACGAGCAGTACTTC. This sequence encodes CASSSTGQGTYEQYF.

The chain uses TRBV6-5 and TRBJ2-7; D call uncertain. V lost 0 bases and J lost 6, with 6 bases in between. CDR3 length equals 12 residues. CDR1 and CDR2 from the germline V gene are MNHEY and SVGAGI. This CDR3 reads CASSYSPLEQYF. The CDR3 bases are TGTGCCAGCAGTTACTCTCCCCTCGAGCAGTACTTC.

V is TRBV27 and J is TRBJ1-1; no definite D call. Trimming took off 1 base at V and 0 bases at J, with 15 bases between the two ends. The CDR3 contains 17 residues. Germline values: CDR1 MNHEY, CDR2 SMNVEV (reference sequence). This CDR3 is CASSLYGIRAMNTEAFF. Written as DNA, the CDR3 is TGTGCCAGCAGTTTATACGGGATCCGGGCCATGAACACTGAAGCTTTCTTT.

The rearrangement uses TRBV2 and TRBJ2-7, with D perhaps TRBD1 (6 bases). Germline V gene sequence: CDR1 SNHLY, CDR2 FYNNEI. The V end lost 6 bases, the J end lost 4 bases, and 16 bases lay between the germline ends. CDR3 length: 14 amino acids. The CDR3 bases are TGTGCCAGCAGGTTCGCAGGGGATCTATACGAGCAGTACTTC. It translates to CASRFAGDLYEQYF.

This chain's CDR3 is CASKSSGNSPLHF. In DNA form, the CDR3 reads TGTGCCAGCAAATCCTCAGGGAATTCACCCCTCCACTTT. The chain has TRBV6-1 and TRBJ1-6, with D possibly TRBD1 on 5 matching bases. This CDR3 is built from 13 residues. V lost 7 bases and J 7 bases, leaving 11 bases between the germline ends. Germline V CDR1 and CDR2: MNHNS, SASEGT.

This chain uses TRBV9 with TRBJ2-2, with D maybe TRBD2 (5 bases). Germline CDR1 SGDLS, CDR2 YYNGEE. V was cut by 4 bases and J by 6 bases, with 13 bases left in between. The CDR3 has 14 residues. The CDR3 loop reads CASSLTEGSGELFF. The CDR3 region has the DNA TGTGCCAGCAGCCTAACCGAGGGTTCCGGGGAGCTGTTTTTT.

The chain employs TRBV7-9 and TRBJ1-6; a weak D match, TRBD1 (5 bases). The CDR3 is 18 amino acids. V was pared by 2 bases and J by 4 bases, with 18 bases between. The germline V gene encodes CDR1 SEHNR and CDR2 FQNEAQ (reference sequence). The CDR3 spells CASSLSPTGTPYNSPLHF. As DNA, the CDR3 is TGTGCCAGCAGCTTATCCCCAACCGGGACCCCATATAATTCACCCCTCCACTTT.

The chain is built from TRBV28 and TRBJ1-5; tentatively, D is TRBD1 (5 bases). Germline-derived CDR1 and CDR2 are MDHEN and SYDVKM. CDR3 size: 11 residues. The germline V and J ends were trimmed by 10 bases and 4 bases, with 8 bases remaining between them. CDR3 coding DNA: TGTGCCATAGGGGAGAATCAGCCCCAGCATTTT. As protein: CAIGENQPQHF.

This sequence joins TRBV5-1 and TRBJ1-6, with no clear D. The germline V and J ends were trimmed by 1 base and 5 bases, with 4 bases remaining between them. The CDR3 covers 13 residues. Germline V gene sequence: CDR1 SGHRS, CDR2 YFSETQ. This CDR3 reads CASSLSNNSPLHF. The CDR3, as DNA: TGCGCCAGCAGCTTGTCTAATAATTCACCCCTCCACTTT.

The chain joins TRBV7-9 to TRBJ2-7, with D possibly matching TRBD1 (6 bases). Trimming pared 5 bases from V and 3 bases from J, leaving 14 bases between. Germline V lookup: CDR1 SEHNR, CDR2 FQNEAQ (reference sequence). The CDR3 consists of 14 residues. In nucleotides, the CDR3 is TGTGCCAGCAGCCGAGATTGGGACAACTACGAGCAGTACTTC. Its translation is CASSRDWDNYEQYF.

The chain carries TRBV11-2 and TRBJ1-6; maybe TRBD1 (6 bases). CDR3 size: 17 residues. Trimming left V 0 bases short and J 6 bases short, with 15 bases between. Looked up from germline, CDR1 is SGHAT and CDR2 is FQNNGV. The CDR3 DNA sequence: TGTGCCAGCAGCTTAGATTTGGCAGGGGCTTTTAATTCACCCCTCCACTTT. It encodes CASSLDLAGAFNSPLHF.

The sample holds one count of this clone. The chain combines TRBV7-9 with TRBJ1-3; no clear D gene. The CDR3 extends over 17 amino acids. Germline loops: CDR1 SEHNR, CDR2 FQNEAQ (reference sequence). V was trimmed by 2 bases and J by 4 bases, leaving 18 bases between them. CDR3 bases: TGTGCCAGCAGCTTACCCCACCAGGACGCCTCGGGAAACACCATATATTTT. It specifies CASSLPHQDASGNTIYF.

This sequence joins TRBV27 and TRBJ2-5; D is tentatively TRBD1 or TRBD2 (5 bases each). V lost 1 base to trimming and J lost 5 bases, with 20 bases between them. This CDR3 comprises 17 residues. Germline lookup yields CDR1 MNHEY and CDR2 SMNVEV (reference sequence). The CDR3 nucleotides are TGTGCCAGCAGTTTATTGGGGACCGGGGACCCCCTGGAGACCCAGTACTTC. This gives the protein CASSLLGTGDPLETQYF.

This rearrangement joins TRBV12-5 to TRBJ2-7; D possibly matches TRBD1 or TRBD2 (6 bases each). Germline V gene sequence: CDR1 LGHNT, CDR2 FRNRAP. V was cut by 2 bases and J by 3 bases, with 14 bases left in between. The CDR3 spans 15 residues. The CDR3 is CASGLLAEGDYEQYF. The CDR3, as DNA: TGTGCTAGTGGTTTGCTGGCGGAGGGGGACTACGAGCAGTACTTC.

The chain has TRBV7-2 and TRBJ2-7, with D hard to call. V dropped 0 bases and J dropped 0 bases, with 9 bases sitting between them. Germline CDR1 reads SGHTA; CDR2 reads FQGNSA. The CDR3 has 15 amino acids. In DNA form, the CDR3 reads TGTGCCAGCAGCTTAGCGCAGGTCCGCTCCTACGAGCAGTACTTC. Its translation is CASSLAQVRSYEQYF.

The chain's CDR3 is CASSKPGPTYEQYF. In nucleotides, the CDR3 is TGTGCCAGCAGCAAGCCCGGGCCCACCTACGAGCAGTACTTC. The rearrangement links TRBV6-5 to TRBJ2-7, with D uncertain. The CDR3 has 14 amino acids. Germline V lookup: CDR1 MNHEY, CDR2 SVGAGI. The germline V and J ends were trimmed by 6 bases and 2 bases, with 14 bases remaining between them.

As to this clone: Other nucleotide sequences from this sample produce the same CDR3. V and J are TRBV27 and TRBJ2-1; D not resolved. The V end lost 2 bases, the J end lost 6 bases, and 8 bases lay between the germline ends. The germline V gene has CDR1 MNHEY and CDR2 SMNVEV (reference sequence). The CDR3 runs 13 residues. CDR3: CASSLGRPNEQFF. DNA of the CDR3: TGTGCCAGCAGTTTAGGCCGGCCCAATGAGCAGTTCTTC.

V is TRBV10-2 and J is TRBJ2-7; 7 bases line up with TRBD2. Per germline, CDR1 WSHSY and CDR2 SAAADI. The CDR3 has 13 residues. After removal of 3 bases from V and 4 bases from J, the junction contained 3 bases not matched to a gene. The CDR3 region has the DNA TGCGCCAGCAGTGACGCGGGAGAGTACGAGCAGTACTTC. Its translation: CASSDAGEYEQYF.

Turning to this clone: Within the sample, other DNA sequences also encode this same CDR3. CDR3 sequence reads: CASSIPGYEQYF. Written as DNA, the CDR3 is TGTGCCAGTAGCATCCCGGGCTACGAGCAGTACTTC. This chain uses TRBV19 with TRBJ2-7; D gene unclear. Germline V gene sequence: CDR1 LNHDA, CDR2 SQIVND (reference sequence). The CDR3 extends over 12 amino acids. V lost 6 bases, J lost 3 bases, and 9 bases lay in between.

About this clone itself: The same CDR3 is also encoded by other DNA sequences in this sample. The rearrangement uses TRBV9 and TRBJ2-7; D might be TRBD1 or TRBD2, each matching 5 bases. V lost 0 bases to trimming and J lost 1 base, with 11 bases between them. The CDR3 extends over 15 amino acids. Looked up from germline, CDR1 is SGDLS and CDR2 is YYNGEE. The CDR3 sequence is CASSVVPGSSYEQYF. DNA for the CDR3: TGTGCCAGCAGCGTAGTACCAGGGAGTTCCTACGAGCAGTACTTC.

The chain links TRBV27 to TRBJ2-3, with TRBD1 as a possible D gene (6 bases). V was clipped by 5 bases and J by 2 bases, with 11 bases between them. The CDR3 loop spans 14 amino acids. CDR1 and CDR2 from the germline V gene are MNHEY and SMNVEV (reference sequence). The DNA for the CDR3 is TGTGCCAGCAGTGCACAGGGAGACACAGATACGCAGTATTTT. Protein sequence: CASSAQGDTDTQYF.

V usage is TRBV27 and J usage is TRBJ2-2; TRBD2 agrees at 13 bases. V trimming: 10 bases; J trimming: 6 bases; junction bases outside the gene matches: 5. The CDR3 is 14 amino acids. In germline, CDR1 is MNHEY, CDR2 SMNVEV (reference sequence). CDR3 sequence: CATRLAGGPGELFF. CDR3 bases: TGTGCCACAAGACTAGCGGGGGGCCCCGGGGAGCTGTTTTTT.

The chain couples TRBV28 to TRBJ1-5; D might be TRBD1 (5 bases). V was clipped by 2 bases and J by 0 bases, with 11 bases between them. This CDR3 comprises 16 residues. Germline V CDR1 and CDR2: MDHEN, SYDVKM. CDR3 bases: TGTGCCAGCAGTTTAGGGACGAGTTATAGCAATCAGCCCCAGCATTTT. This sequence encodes CASSLGTSYSNQPQHF.

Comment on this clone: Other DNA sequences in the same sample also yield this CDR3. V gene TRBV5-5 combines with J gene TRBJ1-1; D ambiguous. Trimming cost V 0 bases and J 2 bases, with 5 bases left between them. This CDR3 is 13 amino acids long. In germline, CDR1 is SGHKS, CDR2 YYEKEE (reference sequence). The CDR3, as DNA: TGTGCCAGCAGCTTGGGCTCAAACACTGAAGCTTTCTTT. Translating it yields CASSLGSNTEAFF.

The CDR3 region is CASSLGLTAGELFF. The DNA for the CDR3 is TGTGCCAGCAGCTTAGGCCTCACGGCCGGGGAGCTGTTTTTT. The rearrangement uses TRBV13 and TRBJ2-2; D is unclear. V shed 0 bases and J shed 6 bases, with 8 bases lying between them. The CDR3 runs to 14 residues. Per germline, CDR1 PRHDT and CDR2 FYEKMQ (reference sequence).

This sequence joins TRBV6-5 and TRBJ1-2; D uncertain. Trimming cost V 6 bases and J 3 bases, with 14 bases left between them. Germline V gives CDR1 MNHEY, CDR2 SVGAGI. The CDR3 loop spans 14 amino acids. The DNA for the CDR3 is TGTGCCAGCAGCTCCGGACCGATATACTATGGCTACACCTTC. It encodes CASSSGPIYYGYTF.

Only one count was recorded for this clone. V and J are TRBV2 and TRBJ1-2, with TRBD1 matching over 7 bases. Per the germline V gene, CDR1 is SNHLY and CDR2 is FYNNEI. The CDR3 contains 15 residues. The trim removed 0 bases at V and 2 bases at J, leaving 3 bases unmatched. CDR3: CASSEASTGNYGYTF. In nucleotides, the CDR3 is TGTGCCAGCAGTGAAGCCTCGACAGGGAACTATGGCTACACCTTC.

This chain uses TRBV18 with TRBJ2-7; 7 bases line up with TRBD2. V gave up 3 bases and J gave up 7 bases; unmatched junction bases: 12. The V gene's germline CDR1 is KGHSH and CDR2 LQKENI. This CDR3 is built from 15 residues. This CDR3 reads CASSPRASGLWEQYF. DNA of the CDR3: TGTGCCAGCTCACCGAGAGCTAGCGGCCTGTGGGAGCAGTACTTC.

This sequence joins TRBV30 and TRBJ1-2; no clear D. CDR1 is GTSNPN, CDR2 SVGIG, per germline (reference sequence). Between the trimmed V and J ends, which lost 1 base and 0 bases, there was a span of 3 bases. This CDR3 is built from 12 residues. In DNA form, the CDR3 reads TGTGCCTGGAGTGAAACTAACTATGGCTACACCTTC. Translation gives CAWSETNYGYTF.